The text below deals with one T cell receptor beta chain. The antigen remains unidentified. V was pared by 3 bases and J by 1 base, with 3 bases of the junction left unmatched. The CDR3 totals 14 residues. Germline V gives CDR1 MDHEN, CDR2 SYDVKM. This specimen comes from a study of cytomegalovirus exposure and HLA in healthy donors. Study results and caveats: Specific recognition of CMV antigens was confirmed in vitro for a few chains (all CMV-associated). Per a prior analysis, the majority of TCR beta V segments were productive roughly 87% or roughly 30% of the time.

A multiplex PCR was run with 60 Vbeta primers and 13 Jbeta primers. Measured with immunoSEQ multiplex PCR; TCRdb has only the in-frame clones, and not every one. Found here are about 150,000 clones, 76% of them singletons; the top ten hold around 3.1%. V and J are TRBV28 and TRBJ2-7; the match to TRBD2 covers 7 bases. Sequencing was carried out using PBMCs. The clonotype was recovered from a man between 35 and 55 years old in good health and CMV-seronegative. As DNA, the CDR3 is TGTGCCAGCAGTTTGGCGGGAGTGTCCTACGAGCAGTACTTC. Protein sequence: CASSLAGVSYEQYF.